The TCR beta chain described here comes from a study of early T cells in non-severe SARS-CoV-2 infection. About the study: Unsorted whole blood bulk RNA was sequenced, with unpaired chains. Study results and limitations: VDJdb-based matching was biased toward anti-spike CD8 responses and missed private and CD4 specificities.

With respect to this clonotype: Antigen: not known.

Germline CDR1 reads MNHNS; CDR2 reads SASEGT. The CDR3 consists of 15 residues. V lost 6 bases to trimming and J lost 0 bases, with 13 bases between them. The library protocol tagged individual cDNA molecules with unique molecular identifiers. Each CDR3 protein gets one entry after TCRdb re-called the 5' RACE reads with MiXCR. The sample holds tens of thousands of distinct CDR3 sequences, approximately 12% seen once. Sequenced input: whole blood. The receptor's source is an adult who was a healthcare worker with PCR-confirmed SARS-CoV-2 infection or an uninfected control (not recorded which). The rearrangement links TRBV6-1 to TRBJ2-3; D perhaps matches TRBD2 (6 bases). The CDR3 DNA is TGTGCCAGCAGAGGAGGGAGGAGAAGCACAGATACGCAGTATTTT. As protein: CASRGGRRSTDTQYF.